What follows is one TCR beta chain and its context. The data derive from a study of T cells in Graves' hyperthyroidism and ophthalmopathy. Trimming took 4 bases from V and 0 from J; bases not matched to a gene: 5. CDR1 SGHKS and CDR2 YYEKEE come from the germline V gene (reference sequence). This CDR3 has 17 amino acids. Amplification yielded TCR beta CDR3 regions, with RNA transcripts as the source. Researchers ran a first-round RT-PCR on the TCR CDR3 using the HTBI primer set. MiXCR was run by TCRdb on the multiplex PCR reads, yielding one entry per CDR3 protein. The sample comprises about 530,000 distinct CDR3 sequences, 17% of which are singletons, and roughly 18% rests with the top ten.

The chain couples TRBV5-5 to TRBJ2-7; 15 bases are a match to TRBD2. Sequencing input: blood. This receptor was taken from a woman aged 18-35 years with Graves' ophthalmopathy. The CDR3 nucleotides are TGTGCCAGCAGCGTCGGACTAGCGGGAGGGAGCTCCTACGAGCAGTACTTC. Protein product: CASSVGLAGGSSYEQYF.